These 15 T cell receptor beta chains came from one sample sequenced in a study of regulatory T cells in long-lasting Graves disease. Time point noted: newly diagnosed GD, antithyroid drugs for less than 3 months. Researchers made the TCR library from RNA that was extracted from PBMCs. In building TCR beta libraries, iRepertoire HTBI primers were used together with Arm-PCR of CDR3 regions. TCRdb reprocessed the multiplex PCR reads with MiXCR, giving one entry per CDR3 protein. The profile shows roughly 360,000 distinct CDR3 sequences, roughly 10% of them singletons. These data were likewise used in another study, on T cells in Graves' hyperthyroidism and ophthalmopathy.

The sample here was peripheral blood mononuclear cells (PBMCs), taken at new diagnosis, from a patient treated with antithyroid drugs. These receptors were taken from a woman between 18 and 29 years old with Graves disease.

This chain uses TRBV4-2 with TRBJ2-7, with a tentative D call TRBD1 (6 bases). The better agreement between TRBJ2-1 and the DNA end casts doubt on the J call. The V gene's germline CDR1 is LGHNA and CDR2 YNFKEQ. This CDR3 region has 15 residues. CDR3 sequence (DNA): TGTGCCAGCAGCCAAGAAAGTACAGGGTACAATGAGCAGTTCTTC. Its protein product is CASSQESTGYNEQFF.

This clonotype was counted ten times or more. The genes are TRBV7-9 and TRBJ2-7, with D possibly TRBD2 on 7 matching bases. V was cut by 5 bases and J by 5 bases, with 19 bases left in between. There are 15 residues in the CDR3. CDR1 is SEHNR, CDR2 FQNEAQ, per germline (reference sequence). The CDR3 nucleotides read TGTGCCAGCAGCCCCCTGGCGACGGGGGGCGACGAGCAGTACGTC. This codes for CASSPLATGGDEQYV.

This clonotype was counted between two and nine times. Here the CDR3 DNA reads TGTGCCAGCAGTTACTCGGCTAGCGGAGGGGGTCCAGATACGCAGTATTTT. Translated, it gives CASSYSASGGGPDTQYF. This chain uses TRBV6-2 or TRBV6-3 with TRBJ2-3; the D gene is possibly TRBD2 (7 bases). This CDR3 is 17 amino acids long. V was cut by 0 bases and J by 4 bases, with 17 bases left in between. Germline CDR1 MNHEY, CDR2 SVGEGT.

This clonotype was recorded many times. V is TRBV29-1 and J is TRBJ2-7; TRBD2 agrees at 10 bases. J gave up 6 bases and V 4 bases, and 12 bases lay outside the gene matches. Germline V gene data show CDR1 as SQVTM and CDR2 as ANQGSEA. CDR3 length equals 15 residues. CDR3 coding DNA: TGCAGCGTTGGGCCTAGCGGGAGTTCCTCTAGCGAGCAGTACTTC. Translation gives CSVGPSGSSSSEQYF.

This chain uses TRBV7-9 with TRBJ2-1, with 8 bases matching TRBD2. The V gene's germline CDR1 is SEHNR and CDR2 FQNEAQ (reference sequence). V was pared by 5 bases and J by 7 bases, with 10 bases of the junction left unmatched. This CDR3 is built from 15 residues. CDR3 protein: CASSPGTGGYNEQFF. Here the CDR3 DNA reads TGTGCCAGCAGCCCGGGAACGGGAGGGTATAATGAGCAGTTCTTC.

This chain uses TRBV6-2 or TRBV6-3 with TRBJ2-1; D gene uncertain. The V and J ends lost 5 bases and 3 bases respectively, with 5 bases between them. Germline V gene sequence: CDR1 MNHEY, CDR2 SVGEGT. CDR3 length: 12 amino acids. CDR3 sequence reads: CASSDVYNEQFF. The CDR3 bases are TGTGCCAGCAGTGATGTCTACAATGAGCAGTTCTTC.

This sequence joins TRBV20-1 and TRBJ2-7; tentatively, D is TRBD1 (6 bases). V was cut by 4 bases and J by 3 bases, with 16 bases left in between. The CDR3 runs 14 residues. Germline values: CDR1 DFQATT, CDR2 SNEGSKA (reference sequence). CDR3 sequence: CSANTGYNRYEQYF. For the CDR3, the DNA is TGCAGTGCTAATACAGGGTATAATCGCTACGAGCAGTACTTC.

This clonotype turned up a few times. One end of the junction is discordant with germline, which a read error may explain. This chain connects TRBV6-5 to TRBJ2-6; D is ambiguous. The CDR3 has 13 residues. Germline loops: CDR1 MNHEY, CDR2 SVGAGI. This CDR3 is CASSYTGANVLTF. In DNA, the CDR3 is TGTGCCAGCAGTTACACTGGCGCCAACGTCCTGACTTTC.

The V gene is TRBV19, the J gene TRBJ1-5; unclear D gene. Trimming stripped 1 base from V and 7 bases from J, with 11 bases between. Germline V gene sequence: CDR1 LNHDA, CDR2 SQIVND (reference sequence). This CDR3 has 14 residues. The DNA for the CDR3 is TGTGCCAGTAGTATAGGGAGGGTGGTCCAGCCCCAGCATTTT. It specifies CASSIGRVVQPQHF.

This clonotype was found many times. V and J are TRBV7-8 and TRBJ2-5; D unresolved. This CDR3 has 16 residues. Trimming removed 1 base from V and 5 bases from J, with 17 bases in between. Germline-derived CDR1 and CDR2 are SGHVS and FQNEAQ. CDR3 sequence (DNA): TGTGCCAGCAGCTTAGAAGCACGAACGGGTTTTGAGACCCAGTACTTC. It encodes CASSLEARTGFETQYF.

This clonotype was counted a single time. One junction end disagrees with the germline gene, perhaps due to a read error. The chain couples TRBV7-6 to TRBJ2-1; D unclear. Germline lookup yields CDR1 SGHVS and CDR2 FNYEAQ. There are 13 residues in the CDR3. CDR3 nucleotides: TGTGCCAGCAGCTTAGCAAGTAGCAATGAGCAGCTCTTC. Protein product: CASSLASSNEQLF.

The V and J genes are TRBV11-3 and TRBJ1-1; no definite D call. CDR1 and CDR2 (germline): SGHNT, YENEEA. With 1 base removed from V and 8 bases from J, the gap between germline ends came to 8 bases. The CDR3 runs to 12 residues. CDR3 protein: CASSLGGWEAFF. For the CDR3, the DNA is TGTGCCAGCAGCTTAGGTGGGTGGGAAGCTTTCTTT.

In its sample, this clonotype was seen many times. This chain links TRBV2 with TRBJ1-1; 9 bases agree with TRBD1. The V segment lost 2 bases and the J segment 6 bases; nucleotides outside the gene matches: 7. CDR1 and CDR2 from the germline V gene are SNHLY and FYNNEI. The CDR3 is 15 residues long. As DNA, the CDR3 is TGTGCCAGCAGTGAATCACAGGGGGCTGGCGCTGAAGCTTTCTTT. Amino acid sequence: CASSESQGAGAEAFF. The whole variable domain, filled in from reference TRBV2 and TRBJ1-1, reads EPEVTQTPSHQVTQMGQEVILRCVPISNHLYFYWYRQILGQKVEFLVSFYNNEISEKSEIFDDQFSVERPDGSNFTLKIRSTKLEDSAMYFCASSESQGAGAEAFFGQGTRLTVV.

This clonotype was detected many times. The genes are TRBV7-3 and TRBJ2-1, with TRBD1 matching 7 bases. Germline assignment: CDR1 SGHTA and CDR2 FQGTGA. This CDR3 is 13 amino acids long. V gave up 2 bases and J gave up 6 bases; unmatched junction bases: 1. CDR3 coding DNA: TGTGCCAGCAGCTTAGGACAGGCCAATGAGCAGTTCTTC. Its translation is CASSLGQANEQFF.

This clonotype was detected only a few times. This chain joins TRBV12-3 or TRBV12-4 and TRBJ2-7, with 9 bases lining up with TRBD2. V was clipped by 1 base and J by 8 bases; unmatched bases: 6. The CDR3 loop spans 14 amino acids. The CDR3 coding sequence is TGTGCCAGCAGTTTAGTACCTAGCGGGACCAAGCAGTACTTC. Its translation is CASSLVPSGTKQYF.